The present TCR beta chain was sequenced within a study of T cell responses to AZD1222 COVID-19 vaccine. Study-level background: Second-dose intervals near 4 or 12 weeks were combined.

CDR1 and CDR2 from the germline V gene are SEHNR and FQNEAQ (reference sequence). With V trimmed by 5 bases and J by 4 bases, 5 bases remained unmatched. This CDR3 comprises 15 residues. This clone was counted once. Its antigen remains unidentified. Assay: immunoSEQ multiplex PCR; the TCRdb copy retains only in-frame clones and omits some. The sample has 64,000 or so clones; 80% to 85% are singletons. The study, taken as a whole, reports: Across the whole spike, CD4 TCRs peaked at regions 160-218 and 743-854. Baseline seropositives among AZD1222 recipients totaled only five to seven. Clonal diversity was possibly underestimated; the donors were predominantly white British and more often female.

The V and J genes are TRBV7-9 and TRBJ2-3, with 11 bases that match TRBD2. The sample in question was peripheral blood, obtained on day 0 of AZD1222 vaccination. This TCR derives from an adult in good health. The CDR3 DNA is TGTGCCAGCAGCAAGTTAGCGGGGGGGGCAGATACGCAGTATTTT. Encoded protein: CASSKLAGGADTQYF. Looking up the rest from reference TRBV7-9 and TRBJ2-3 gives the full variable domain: DTGVSQNPRHKITKRGQNVTFRCDPISEHNRLYWYRQTLGQGPEFLTYFQNEAQLEKSRLLSDRFSAERPKGSFSTLEIQRTEQGDSAMYLCASSKLAGGADTQYFGPGTRLTVL.